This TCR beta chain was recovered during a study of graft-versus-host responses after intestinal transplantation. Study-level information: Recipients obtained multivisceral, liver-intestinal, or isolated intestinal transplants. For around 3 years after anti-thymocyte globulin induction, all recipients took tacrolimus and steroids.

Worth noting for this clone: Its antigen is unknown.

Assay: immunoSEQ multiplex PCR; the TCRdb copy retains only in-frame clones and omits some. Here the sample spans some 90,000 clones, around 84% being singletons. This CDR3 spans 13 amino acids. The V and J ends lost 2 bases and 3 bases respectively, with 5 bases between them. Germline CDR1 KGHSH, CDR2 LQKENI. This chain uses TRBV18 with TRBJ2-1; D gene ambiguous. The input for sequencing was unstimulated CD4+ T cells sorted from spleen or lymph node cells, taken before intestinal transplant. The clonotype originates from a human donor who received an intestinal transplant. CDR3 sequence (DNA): TGTGCCAGCTCACCAGGGCGCTACAATGAGCAGTTCTTC. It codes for CASSPGRYNEQFF.